Listed below are T cell receptor beta chains from one sample, sequenced in a study of cytomegalovirus exposure and HLA in healthy donors. Profiling relied on immunoSEQ multiplex PCR, and the TCRdb table lists in-frame clones only, not all of them. In the table there are 100,000 to 150,000 clones, roughly 77% of which are singletons. Material for sequencing was PBMCs. The receptors were sampled from a man aged 25-45 years in good health and CMV-seronegative. CDR3s include the opening cysteine and the closing phenylalanine or tryptophan. D genes are given only for firm matches. Part of the rows lack a size; the others show once, few, many or a class for expanded clones.

>TRBJ1-2|NA|TRBV6-5|NA
CASRQGFGYTF
TGTGCCAGCAGACAGGGTTTTGGCTACACCTTC
>TRBJ2-2|NA|TRBV28|NA
CASSFGGLGTGELFF
TGTGCCAGCAGTTTTGGCGGACTCGGCACCGGGGAGCTGTTTTTT
>TRBJ1-1|once|TRBV6-5|TRBD1
CASSRQGFDEAFF
TGTGCCAGCAGTCGACAGGGGTTCGATGAAGCTTTCTTT
>TRBJ1-1|NA|TRBV19|NA
CATLGAGWEAFF
TGTGCCACCTTGGGGGCAGGGTGGGAAGCTTTCTTT
>TRBJ1-2|NA|TRBV5-4|TRBD1
CASSSGGPSNYGYTF
TGTGCCAGCAGCTCAGGGGGCCCTTCTAACTATGGCTACACCTTC
>TRBJ1-1|NA|TRBV7-2|NA
CASSPRGEEMNTEAFF
TGTGCCAGCAGCCCGCGGGGGGAAGAAATGAACACTGAAGCTTTCTTT
>TRBJ1-5|NA|TRBV6-4|NA
CASSDSLGGGDQPQHF
TGTGCCAGCAGTGACTCGTTAGGGGGTGGGGACCAGCCCCAGCATTTT
>TRBJ1-4|NA|TRBV7-9|NA
CASSFFSGVNEKLFF
TGTGCCAGCAGCTTCTTCTCCGGAGTTAATGAAAAACTGTTTTTT
>TRBJ2-7|NA|TRBV7-7|NA
CASSLALGSSYEQYF
TGTGCTAGCAGCTTAGCTTTGGGTAGCTCCTACGAGCAGTACTTC
>TRBJ1-2|NA|TRBV19|TRBD1
CASSTGQGDYGYTF
TGTGCCAGTAGTACGGGACAGGGAGACTATGGCTACACCTTC
>TRBJ2-5|NA|TRBV6-6|TRBD2
CASTGLGSQETQYF
TGTGCCAGCACAGGACTAGGCTCCCAAGAGACCCAGTACTTC
>TRBJ2-1|NA|TRBV7-3|TRBD2
CASSLGAGAYNEQFF
TGTGCCAGCAGCTTAGGGGCGGGAGCCTACAATGAGCAGTTCTTC
>TRBJ2-3|NA|TRBV28|TRBD2
CASSSRVAGDTDTQYF
TGTGCCAGCAGTTCCCGAGTAGCGGGAGACACAGATACGCAGTATTTT
>TRBJ2-3|few|TRBV7-2|TRBD1
CASSLGTGHTDTQYF
TGTGCCAGCAGCTTAGGGACAGGGCACACAGATACGCAGTATTTT
>TRBJ1-2|NA|TRBV28|NA
CASTLGGAGVNYGYTF
TGTGCCAGCACCCTTGGGGGGGCAGGGGTTAACTATGGCTACACCTTC
>TRBJ1-3|NA|TRBV11-2|NA
CASSREQGSGNTIYF
TGTGCCAGCAGCCGAGAACAGGGCTCTGGAAACACCATATATTTT
>TRBJ2-5|NA|TRBV11-2|TRBD2
CASSTRTSGGPQETQYF
TGTGCCAGCAGCACCCGGACTAGCGGGGGCCCCCAAGAGACCCAGTACTTC
>TRBJ1-1|few|TRBV7-8|NA
CASSPLGGTAFF
TGTGCCAGCAGCCCACTAGGGGGAACAGCTTTCTTT
>TRBJ2-5|NA|TRBV5-4|TRBD1
CASGSRTGQETQYF
TGTGCCAGCGGCTCCCGGACAGGACAAGAGACCCAGTACTTC
>TRBJ1-6|NA|TRBV9|NA
CASSVTDNSPLHF
TGTGCCAGCAGCGTGACAGATAATTCACCCCTCCACTTT
>TRBJ2-1|NA|TRBV7-2|NA
CASSLVLANNEQFF
TGTGCCAGCAGCTTAGTTCTAGCCAACAATGAGCAGTTCTTC
>TRBJ2-6|once|TRBV4-1|NA
CASSQGLQGGSGANVLTF
TGCGCCAGCAGCCAAGGTCTACAAGGAGGCTCTGGGGCCAACGTCCTGACTTTC
>TRBJ2-5|NA|TRBV5-1|TRBD1
CASSTGQAQETQYF
TGCGCCAGCAGCACCGGACAGGCCCAAGAGACCCAGTACTTC
>TRBJ2-1|NA|TRBV27|NA
CASSWSLGSSYNEQFF
TGTGCCAGCAGTTGGTCACTAGGGAGCTCCTACAATGAGCAGTTCTTC
>TRBJ2-1|NA|TRBV19|NA
CASSIGSGGYNEQFF
TGTGCCAGTAGTATAGGCAGCGGCGGATACAATGAGCAGTTCTTC
>TRBJ2-7|NA|TRBV4-3|NA
CASSQRPGSATGEQYF
TGCGCCAGCAGCCAAAGGCCCGGGTCGGCAACTGGCGAGCAGTACTTC